This is a list of T cell receptor beta chains from one sample in a study of blood T cell repertoires in COVID-19. Sequencing used immunoSEQ multiplex PCR; TCRdb keeps in-frame clones, though not all of them. The table includes approximately 96,000 clones, about 88% detected once. Sequencing input: peripheral blood. Receptor source: a woman older than 75 with acute or convalescent COVID-19. Each CDR3 is given with its conserved first and last residue. The order of the fields is clone size, V gene, J gene, D gene, CDR3 protein, CDR3 DNA. The D gene is left open where the match is weak. Clone size is stated in some rows and not others, as once, few, many or a class when expanded.

>-|TRBV4-3|TRBJ1-5|-
CASSQGHDSNQPQHF
TGCGCCAGCAGCCAAGGACACGATAGCAATCAGCCCCAGCATTTT
>-|TRBV4-2|TRBJ1-1|-
CASSPKGSSNTEAFF
TGTGCCAGCAGCCCGAAGGGGTCTTCGAACACTGAAGCTTTCTTT
>-|TRBV30|TRBJ2-1|-
CAWSPTLYNEQFF
TGTGCCTGGAGTCCTACACTATACAATGAGCAGTTCTTC
>-|TRBV10-3|TRBJ1-1|-
CAISESRGNTEAFF
TGTGCCATCAGTGAGTCGAGAGGGAACACTGAAGCTTTCTTT
>-|TRBV6-5|TRBJ1-2|TRBD1
CASSPDRGYGYTF
TGTGCCAGCAGCCCAGACAGGGGCTATGGCTACACCTTC
>-|TRBV6-6|TRBJ1-5|-
CASSYAVGNQPQHF
TGTGCCAGCAGCTACGCGGTCGGAAATCAGCCCCAGCATTTT
>-|TRBV5-1|TRBJ2-1|-
CASSSRPAGGQSEQFF
TGCGCCAGCAGCTCAAGACCGGCCGGGGGGCAGTCGGAGCAGTTCTTC
>-|TRBV5-5|TRBJ1-6|TRBD1
CASSSGTDNSPLHF
TGTGCCAGCAGCTCCGGGACAGATAATTCACCCCTCCACTTT
>-|TRBV5-6|TRBJ1-2|-
CASSLGGRVYGYTF
TGTGCCAGCAGCTTGGGGGGCAGGGTCTATGGCTACACCTTC
>-|TRBV10-3|TRBJ1-5|TRBD1
CATMDRAGVQPQHF
TGTGCCACCATGGACAGGGCGGGGGTTCAGCCCCAGCATTTT
>once|TRBV7-3|TRBJ2-5|-
CASSFAGETQYF
TGTGCCAGCAGCTTTGCCGGAGAGACCCAGTACTTC
>-|TRBV9|TRBJ1-1|-
CASSPPDSAGEAFF
TGTGCCAGCAGCCCCCCGGACTCCGCCGGGGAAGCTTTCTTT
>-|TRBV6-6|TRBJ1-1|TRBD1
CASSYRTGSNTEAFF
TGTGCCAGCAGTTACCGGACAGGATCTAACACTGAAGCTTTCTTT
>once|TRBV1|TRBJ2-5|-
CTSSQGPGGALETQYF
TGCACCAGCAGCCAAGGACCCGGGGGGGCGTTGGAGACCCAGTACTTC
>-|TRBV5-1|TRBJ2-1|TRBD2
CASSLLSSGEIYNEQFF
TGCGCCAGCAGCTTGTTGTCTAGCGGGGAAATCTACAATGAGCAGTTCTTC
>-|TRBV4-1|TRBJ1-1|-
CASSQERSQKLPEAFF
TGCGCCAGCAGCCAAGAAAGGAGTCAGAAACTTCCCGAAGCTTTCTTT
>-|TRBV10-3|TRBJ1-2|TRBD1
CAISDMASDRALGYTF
TGTGCCATCAGTGATATGGCGTCGGACAGGGCTCTTGGCTACACCTTC
>-|TRBV6-5|TRBJ1-1|-
CASSYVPGTGHPEAFF
TGTGCCAGCAGTTACGTACCAGGGACGGGACACCCTGAAGCTTTCTTT
>-|TRBV28|TRBJ2-7|TRBD2
CACTSGRVEQYF
TGTGCCTGTACTAGCGGGAGAGTCGAGCAGTACTTC
>-|TRBV7-2|TRBJ1-2|-
CASSLRQRLYGYTF
TGTGCCAGCAGCTTAAGACAGCGTCTCTATGGCTACACCTTC
>-|TRBV4-3|TRBJ2-7|TRBD2
CASSQEPSGTYEQYF
TGCGCCAGCAGCCAAGAGCCGAGCGGGACCTACGAGCAGTACTTC
>once|TRBV2|TRBJ2-2|-
CASSTSGTGELFF
TGTGCCAGCAGTACCTCAGGGACCGGGGAGCTGTTTTTT